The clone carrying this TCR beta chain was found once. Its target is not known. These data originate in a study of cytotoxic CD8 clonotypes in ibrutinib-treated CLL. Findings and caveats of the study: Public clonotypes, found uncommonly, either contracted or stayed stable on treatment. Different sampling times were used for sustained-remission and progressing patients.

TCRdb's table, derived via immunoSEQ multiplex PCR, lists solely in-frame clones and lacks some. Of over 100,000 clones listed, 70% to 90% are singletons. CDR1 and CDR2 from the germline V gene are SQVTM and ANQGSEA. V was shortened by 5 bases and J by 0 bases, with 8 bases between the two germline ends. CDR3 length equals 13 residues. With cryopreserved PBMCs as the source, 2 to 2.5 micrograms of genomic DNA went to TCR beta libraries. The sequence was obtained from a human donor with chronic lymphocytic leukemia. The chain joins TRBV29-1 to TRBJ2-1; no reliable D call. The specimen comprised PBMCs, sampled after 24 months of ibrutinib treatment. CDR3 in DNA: TGCAGCGTTCGTGAGAGCTCCTACAATGAGCAGTTCTTC. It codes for CSVRESSYNEQFF.